This T cell receptor (beta chain) was observed in a study of blood T cell repertoires in COVID-19. Looking at the study overall: T cells, B-cell-depleted T cells, or PBMCs provided the cDNA or gDNA that served as material.

In the authors' methods: Amplified reference gene primers provided the basis for estimating nucleated cell counts. Sequenced by immunoSEQ multiplex PCR; TCRdb stores in-frame clones only, minus some. The V and J calls and clone size come from that table; D and trimming were worked out from the DNA. This table holds about 250,000 clones, around 82% found once. Trimming removed 0 bases from V and 5 bases from J, with 11 bases in between. This CDR3 has 14 residues. From germline, CDR1 is SGHRS and CDR2 YFSETQ. The chain uses TRBV5-1 and TRBJ2-5; D is perhaps TRBD2 (5 bases). This receptor was identified in a woman aged 80 or over with active or convalescent COVID-19. Input material: peripheral blood. The CDR3 DNA reads TGCGCCAGCAGCTTGGTGCTAGAGGGCGAGACCCAGTACTTC. Translating it yields CASSLVLEGETQYF.